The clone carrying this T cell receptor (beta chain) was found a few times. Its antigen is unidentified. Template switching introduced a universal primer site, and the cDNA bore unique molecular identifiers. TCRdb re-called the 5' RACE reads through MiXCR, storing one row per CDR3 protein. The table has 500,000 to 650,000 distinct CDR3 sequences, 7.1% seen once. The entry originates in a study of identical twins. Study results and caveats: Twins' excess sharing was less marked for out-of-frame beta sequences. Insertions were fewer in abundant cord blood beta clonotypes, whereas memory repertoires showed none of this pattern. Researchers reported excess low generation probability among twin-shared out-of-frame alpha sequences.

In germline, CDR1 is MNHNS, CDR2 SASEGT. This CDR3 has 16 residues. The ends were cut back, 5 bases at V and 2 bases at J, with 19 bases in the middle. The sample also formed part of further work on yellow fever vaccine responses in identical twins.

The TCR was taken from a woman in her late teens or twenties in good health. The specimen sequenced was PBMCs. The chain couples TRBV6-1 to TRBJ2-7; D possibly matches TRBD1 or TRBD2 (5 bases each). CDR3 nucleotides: TGTGCCAGCAGTCCGTCCGGGACCGCTAACCCCTACGAGCAGTACTTC. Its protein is CASSPSGTANPYEQYF.